Listed below are T cell receptor beta chains from one sample, sequenced in a study of regulatory T cells in long-lasting Graves disease. Using its own MiXCR run on the multiplex PCR reads, TCRdb lists one record per CDR3 protein. The sample has about 470,000 distinct CDR3 sequences; 16% are singletons. These data were likewise used in another study, on T cells in Graves' hyperthyroidism and ophthalmopathy.

The sample consisted of peripheral blood mononuclear cells (PBMCs), taken at new diagnosis, from a patient treated with antithyroid drugs. Receptors originate from a man in his forties with Graves disease. CDR3s include the opening cysteine and the closing phenylalanine or tryptophan. A D gene is named only where the DNA matches it firmly. Only part of the rows carry a size: once, few, many, or a class if the clone is expanded.

j_gene: TRBJ2-1; d_gene: -; abundance: many; v_gene: TRBV20-1; CDR3nt: TGCAGTGCTACCTTTGTAACGAACTTCTACAATGAGCAGTTCTTC; CDR3aa: CSATFVTNFYNEQFF
j_gene: TRBJ2-1; d_gene: TRBD2; abundance: many; v_gene: TRBV7-9; CDR3nt: TGTGCCAGCAGCTTAGCGCGGGGGTATCAGTTCTTC; CDR3aa: CASSLARGYQFF
j_gene: TRBJ2-7; d_gene: TRBD1; abundance: few; v_gene: TRBV5-1; CDR3nt: TGCGCCAGCAGCCCCGGGACAGGGCCCAGTGGGGGAGAGCAGTACTTC; CDR3aa: CASSPGTGPSGGEQYF
j_gene: TRBJ2-6; d_gene: TRBD1; abundance: many; v_gene: TRBV6-1; CDR3nt: TGTGCCAGCAAAACCTCCGGGACAGGGGCCTCTGGGGCCAACGTCCTGACTTTC; CDR3aa: CASKTSGTGASGANVLTF
j_gene: TRBJ2-5; d_gene: -; abundance: -; v_gene: TRBV27; CDR3nt: TGTGCCAGCAGTTTGTGGGGGCAGTGGGAGACCCAGTACTTC; CDR3aa: CASSLWGQWETQYF
j_gene: TRBJ2-3; d_gene: TRBD2; abundance: few; v_gene: TRBV7-3; CDR3nt: TGTGCCAGCAGCTTAACACTAGCGGGAACAGATACGCAGTATTTT; CDR3aa: CASSLTLAGTDTQYF
j_gene: TRBJ2-1; d_gene: TRBD2; abundance: many; v_gene: TRBV7-9; CDR3nt: TGTGCCAGCAGCTCTAGCGGGGCCAGAGGAGAGTTCTTC; CDR3aa: CASSSSGARGEFF
j_gene: TRBJ2-4; d_gene: -; abundance: many; v_gene: TRBV2; CDR3nt: TGTGCCAGCAGTCCTAGATCCACTCCCGGGAGTCCAAGGAACATTCAGTACTTC; CDR3aa: CASSPRSTPGSPRNIQYF
j_gene: TRBJ2-5; d_gene: -; abundance: few; v_gene: TRBV9; CDR3nt: TGTGCCAGCAGCCCCTCCCCAGGGTACCAAGAGACCCAGTACTTC; CDR3aa: CASSPSPGYQETQYF
j_gene: TRBJ2-5; d_gene: -; abundance: many; v_gene: TRBV28; CDR3nt: TGTGCCAGCAGTTTGCGCGGGGCGGGTTACTTC; CDR3aa: CASSLRGAGYF
j_gene: TRBJ2-2; d_gene: TRBD2; abundance: -; v_gene: TRBV7-9; CDR3nt: TGTGCCAGCAGCCCCATAGCGGGAAGCACCGGGGAGCTGTTTTTT; CDR3aa: CASSPIAGSTGELFF
j_gene: TRBJ2-1; d_gene: -; abundance: once; v_gene: TRBV3-1; CDR3nt: TGTGCCAGCAGCCCCCGGGGAGGCGGCGTCGAGCAGTTCTTC; CDR3aa: CASSPRGGGVEQFF
j_gene: TRBJ2-7; d_gene: TRBD1; abundance: many; v_gene: TRBV28; CDR3nt: TGTGCCAGCAGGGGACAGGGGGCCTACGAGCAGTACTTC; CDR3aa: CASRGQGAYEQYF
j_gene: TRBJ2-7; d_gene: TRBD1; abundance: many; v_gene: TRBV10-3; CDR3nt: TGTGCCATCAGTGATCACCGGGACAGGCACCACGAGCAGTACTTC; CDR3aa: CAISDHRDRHHEQYF
j_gene: TRBJ2-5; d_gene: TRBD2; abundance: many; v_gene: TRBV28; CDR3nt: TGTGCCAGCAGTCCCGGGACTAGGGGGGTGTCGGCAGAGACCCAGTACTTC; CDR3aa: CASSPGTRGVSAETQYF
j_gene: TRBJ2-7; d_gene: -; abundance: many; v_gene: TRBV10-2; CDR3nt: TGCGCCAGCAGGTCAAGGTCCGGTGGGGGGGCGGGAGTTGGCGAGCAGTACTTC; CDR3aa: CASRSRSGGGAGVGEQYF
j_gene: TRBJ1-2; d_gene: TRBD1; abundance: many; v_gene: TRBV2; CDR3nt: TGTGCCAGCACGCAGGGGGCGTATGGCTACACCTTC; CDR3aa: CASTQGAYGYTF
j_gene: TRBJ1-1; d_gene: -; abundance: many; v_gene: TRBV11-2; CDR3nt: TGTGCCAGCAGCTTTGGATCGATTTTTAACACTGAAGCTTTCTTT; CDR3aa: CASSFGSIFNTEAFF
j_gene: TRBJ1-1; d_gene: -; abundance: -; v_gene: TRBV10-3; CDR3nt: TGTGCCATCAGTGGAATGGGCGAAGCTTTCTTT; CDR3aa: CAISGMGEAFF
j_gene: TRBJ2-3; d_gene: -; abundance: -; v_gene: TRBV6-2/TRBV6-3; CDR3nt: TGTGCCAGCAGTTACAGCGAAGGAGATACGCAGTATTTT; CDR3aa: CASSYSEGDTQYF
j_gene: TRBJ1-1; d_gene: -; abundance: many; v_gene: TRBV7-9; CDR3nt: TGTGCCAGCAGCTTAATCGGCAGACTGAACACTGAAGCTTTCTTT; CDR3aa: CASSLIGRLNTEAFF
j_gene: TRBJ2-5; d_gene: -; abundance: many; v_gene: TRBV11-3; CDR3nt: TGTGCCAGCAGCTTAGGGCGGTCTTCTGAGACCCAGTACTTC; CDR3aa: CASSLGRSSETQYF
j_gene: TRBJ2-7; d_gene: -; abundance: few; v_gene: TRBV27; CDR3nt: TGTGCCAGCAGTTTAAGCCCCCGACTTCGATACGAGCAGTACTTC; CDR3aa: CASSLSPRLRYEQYF
j_gene: TRBJ2-3; d_gene: -; abundance: -; v_gene: TRBV5-1; CDR3nt: TGCGCCAGCAGCTTGAGGTTTACGGATACGCAGTATTTT; CDR3aa: CASSLRFTDTQYF
j_gene: TRBJ2-1; d_gene: TRBD1; abundance: many; v_gene: TRBV24-1; CDR3nt: TGTGCCACCAGCTACGGGACAGGGTTTTCGGATGAGCAGTTCTTC; CDR3aa: CATSYGTGFSDEQFF
j_gene: TRBJ2-1; d_gene: TRBD2; abundance: many; v_gene: TRBV5-1; CDR3nt: TGCGCCAGCAGCCGGACTAGCGGGTTCAGCTCCTACAATGAGCAGTTCTTC; CDR3aa: CASSRTSGFSSYNEQFF
j_gene: TRBJ2-1; d_gene: -; abundance: many; v_gene: TRBV6-5; CDR3nt: TGTGCCAGCAGTTACGTGGGCCTAGTAAACAATGAGCAGTTCTTC; CDR3aa: CASSYVGLVNNEQFF
j_gene: TRBJ2-7; d_gene: -; abundance: -; v_gene: TRBV29-1; CDR3nt: TGCAGCGTGGAGTATAGCGGAACCTACGAGCAGTACTTC; CDR3aa: CSVEYSGTYEQYF
j_gene: TRBJ2-3; d_gene: TRBD2; abundance: many; v_gene: TRBV2; CDR3nt: TGTGCCAGCAGTGAAGGGATCTTAGCGGGAAAGGTCGCAGATACGCAGTATTTT; CDR3aa: CASSEGILAGKVADTQYF
j_gene: TRBJ2-3; d_gene: TRBD2; abundance: many; v_gene: TRBV29-1; CDR3nt: TGCAGCGTTGAAGATCCCGGACTAGCGGGAGTTGGGACAGATACGCAGTATTTT; CDR3aa: CSVEDPGLAGVGTDTQYF
j_gene: TRBJ1-5; d_gene: -; abundance: many; v_gene: TRBV11-1; CDR3nt: TGTGCCAGCAGCTGGGTAGCCCAGCATTTT; CDR3aa: CASSWVAQHF
j_gene: TRBJ2-1; d_gene: -; abundance: -; v_gene: TRBV12-5; CDR3nt: TGTGCTAGTGCGGTCTCCAATGAGCAGTTCTTC; CDR3aa: CASAVSNEQFF
j_gene: TRBJ1-4; d_gene: -; abundance: few; v_gene: TRBV27; CDR3nt: TGTGCCAGCGGCCCGTATCCTAATGAAAAACTGTTTTTT; CDR3aa: CASGPYPNEKLFF
j_gene: TRBJ1-5; d_gene: TRBD1; abundance: many; v_gene: TRBV27; CDR3nt: TGTGCCAGCAGTTTATCGGGACAGGCTACTAATCAGCCCCAGCATTTT; CDR3aa: CASSLSGQATNQPQHF
j_gene: TRBJ2-5; d_gene: TRBD1; abundance: many; v_gene: TRBV7-8; CDR3nt: TGTGCCAGCAGCCTTGGACAGGGGGCACAAGAGACCCAGTACTTC; CDR3aa: CASSLGQGAQETQYF
j_gene: TRBJ2-1; d_gene: -; abundance: -; v_gene: TRBV5-1; CDR3nt: TGCGCCAGCAGCTTGTTTGCCGGAGGGGGTGCCTACAATGAGCAGTTCTTC; CDR3aa: CASSLFAGGGAYNEQFF
j_gene: TRBJ1-5; d_gene: -; abundance: -; v_gene: TRBV12-5; CDR3nt: TGTGCTAGTGCAGAGGACAGTAGCAATCAGCCCCAGCATTTT; CDR3aa: CASAEDSSNQPQHF
j_gene: TRBJ2-3; d_gene: -; abundance: many; v_gene: TRBV20-1; CDR3nt: TGCAGTGCTAGAGCGGCGAGTCCCCAGTATTTT; CDR3aa: CSARAASPQYF
j_gene: TRBJ1-5; d_gene: -; abundance: many; v_gene: TRBV2; CDR3nt: TGTGCCAGCAGACCAGCAGGGATGAGCAATCAGCCCCAGCATTTT; CDR3aa: CASRPAGMSNQPQHF
j_gene: TRBJ2-1; d_gene: TRBD2; abundance: many; v_gene: TRBV2; CDR3nt: TGTGCCAGCAGGACAGCGGGAGAGTACAATGAGCAGTTCTTC; CDR3aa: CASRTAGEYNEQFF
j_gene: TRBJ2-3; d_gene: TRBD1; abundance: once; v_gene: TRBV7-9; CDR3nt: TGTGCCGGCAGCCACCAGGGGGCCACAGATACGCAGTATTTT; CDR3aa: CAGSHQGATDTQYF